This TCR beta chain was identified during a study of blood T cell repertoires in COVID-19. Study-wide context: Collection of acute and convalescent COVID-19 samples took place in the United States, Italy and Spain. The cDNA or gDNA used as material had been derived from T cells, B-cell-depleted T cells, or PBMCs.

As handled by the study authors: Amplified reference gene primers provided the basis for estimating nucleated cell counts. Using immunoSEQ multiplex PCR, the repertoire was profiled, and TCRdb retains in-frame clones only, with some absent. That table furnishes V, J and clone size, whereas the DNA furnished D and trimming. Among about 150,000 clones listed, roughly 80% were seen once. CDR1 and CDR2 from the germline V gene are SGDLS and YYNGEE. The CDR3 is made up of 15 amino acids. Trimming shortened V by 3 bases and J by 3 bases, and 14 bases separated the two germline ends. This sequence was found in a human donor with acute or convalescent COVID-19. The donor label of this sample is uncertain. The sample taken for sequencing was peripheral blood. The chain has TRBV9 and TRBJ2-3; maybe TRBD1 (5 bases). The CDR3 DNA reads TGTGCCAGCAGCGGCCCTGGGGCACCTACAGATACGCAGTATTTT. Translated: CASSGPGAPTDTQYF.